This T cell receptor (beta chain) was documented in a study of T cells expressing NK-cell markers. Study details: Investigators obtained TCR beta repertoires from sorted CD3+CD56+NKG2C+, CD3+CD56+NKG2C- and CD3+CD56-NKG2C+ T cells.

This CDR3 region has 15 residues. The germline V gene encodes CDR1 MNHEY and CDR2 SVGEGT. Study conclusions and caveats: NKG2C+ dominant clonotypes from 5 to 7 donors made up about 1.0-7.5% of CD8+ T cells. Whether expanded NKG2C+ T cell clones were HCMV-specific remained unclear.

A note on this clonotype: What it binds is not known.

cDNA encoding TCR beta was synthesized via 5'RACE template switching incorporating UMIs. TCRdb reprocessed the 5' RACE reads and stores each CDR3 protein as one record, lacking DNA. Its table lists 300,000 to 500,000 distinct CDR3 sequences. Specimen: blood T cells: a sorted CD56 or NKG2C T cell subset, CD4+ or CD8+ T cells, or bulk PBMC T cells (not recorded which). The receptor was isolated from a woman in her fifties or sixties in good health. The V and J genes are TRBV6-2 or TRBV6-3 and TRBJ2-5; TCRdb's assignment of TRBD1 cannot be checked, as there is no DNA. Here the CDR3 reads CASSYSTGGVETQYF.